The clone carrying this T cell receptor (beta chain) appeared a single time. This record belongs to a study of cytomegalovirus exposure and HLA in healthy donors. This CDR3 spans 16 amino acids. Primers: 60 Vbeta forward and 13 Jbeta reverse. Repertoires were generated with immunoSEQ multiplex PCR, while TCRdb's copy carries only in-frame clones and drops some. The table records 90,000 to 120,000 clones, 82% of them present only once. The origin of this receptor is a man aged 30 to 45 in good health and CMV-seropositive. Sequenced material: PBMCs. J is TRBJ2-3 and V is TRBV21-1; no DNA check was done on the table's D call, TRBD2. TRBV21-1 is a pseudogene. CDR3 DNA: TGTGCCAGCAGCGAAGCGAGCGGGGGGGCGACAGATACGCAGTATTTT. Translated, it gives CASSEASGGATDTQYF.